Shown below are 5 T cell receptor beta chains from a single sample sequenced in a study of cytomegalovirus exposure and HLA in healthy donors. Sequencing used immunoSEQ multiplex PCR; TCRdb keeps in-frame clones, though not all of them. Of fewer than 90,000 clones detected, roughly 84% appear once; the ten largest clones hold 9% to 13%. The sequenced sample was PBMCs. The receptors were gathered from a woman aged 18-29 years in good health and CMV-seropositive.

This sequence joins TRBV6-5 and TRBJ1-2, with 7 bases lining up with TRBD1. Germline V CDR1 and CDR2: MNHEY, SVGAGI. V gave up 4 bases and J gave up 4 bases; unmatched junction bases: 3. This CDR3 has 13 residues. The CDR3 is CASSWGQRYGYTF. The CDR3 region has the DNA TGTGCCAGCAGTTGGGGACAGCGCTATGGCTACACCTTC.

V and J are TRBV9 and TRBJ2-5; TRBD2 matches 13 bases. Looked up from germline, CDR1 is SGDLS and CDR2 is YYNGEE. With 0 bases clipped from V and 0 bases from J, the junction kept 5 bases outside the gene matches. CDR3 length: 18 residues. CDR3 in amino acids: CASSVGTSGGLYQETQYF. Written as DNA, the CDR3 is TGTGCCAGCAGCGTAGGGACTAGCGGGGGCCTCTACCAAGAGACCCAGTACTTC.

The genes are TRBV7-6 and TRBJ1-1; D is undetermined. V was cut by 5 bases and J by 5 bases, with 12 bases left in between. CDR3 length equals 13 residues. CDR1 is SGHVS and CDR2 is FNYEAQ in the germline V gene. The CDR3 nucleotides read TGTGCCAGCAGCCGGCTCGGGTTGACTGAAGCTTTCTTT. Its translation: CASSRLGLTEAFF.

CDR3 amino acids: CASSRGQGFNSPLHF. CDR3 DNA sequence: TGCGCCAGCAGTCGGGGACAGGGCTTTAATTCACCCCTCCACTTT. The rearrangement uses TRBV5-1 and TRBJ1-6; 9 bases are shared with TRBD1. There are 15 residues in the CDR3. The germline CDR1 and CDR2 sequences are SGHRS and YFSETQ. J was trimmed by 6 bases and V by 5 bases; bases with no gene match: 6.

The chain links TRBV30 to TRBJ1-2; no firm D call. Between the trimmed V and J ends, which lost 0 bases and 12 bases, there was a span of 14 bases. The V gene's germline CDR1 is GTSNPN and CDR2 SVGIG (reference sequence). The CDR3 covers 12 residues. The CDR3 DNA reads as TGTGCCTGGAGTGTACTCGGGGAAGGTAACACCTTC. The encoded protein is CAWSVLGEGNTF.